Only a few counts were recorded for the clone carrying this T cell receptor beta chain. Its antigen is not known. The donors were healthy bone marrow donors. Unrecorded immune exposure was likely among donors, who were nominally healthy when sampled. The data originate from a study of cytomegalovirus exposure and HLA in healthy donors. Study-wide results and limits: The records held CMV serostatus as the only immune exposure information.

The PCR had 60 Vbeta and 13 Jbeta primers. The data were produced by immunoSEQ multiplex PCR, yet TCRdb's version contains in-frame clones alone and is incomplete. The repertoire holds over 150,000 clones, with 84% as singletons. Germline assignment: CDR1 MGHDK and CDR2 SYGVNS. Trimming cost V 1 base and J 4 bases, with 8 bases left between them. The CDR3 is 14 residues long. Material: PBMCs. The chain employs TRBV25-1 and TRBJ1-5; D unclear. The source is a man between 18 and 35 years old in good health and CMV-seronegative. CDR3 in amino acids: CASSEFGGNQPQHF. CDR3 in DNA: TGTGCCAGCAGTGAATTTGGCGGGAATCAGCCCCAGCATTTT.